This is a list of T cell receptor beta chains from one sample in a study of blood T cell repertoires in COVID-19. Measured with immunoSEQ multiplex PCR; TCRdb has only the in-frame clones, and not every one. The sample lists about 140,000 clones, over 70% seen once, with about 11% in the top ten. Sequenced: PBMCs or T cells enriched from blood (not recorded which). Receptor source: a man in his 60s who had recovered from COVID-19. CDR3s include the opening cysteine and the closing phenylalanine or tryptophan. A D gene is named only where the DNA matches it firmly. Not every row has a clone size; where given, it reads once, few, many or a size class.

j_gene,v_gene,abundance,d_gene,CDR3nt,CDR3aa
TRBJ2-3,TRBV24-1,-,-,TGTGCCACCAGTGATCCCGAAGCTAATACGCAGTATTTT,CATSDPEANTQYF
TRBJ2-1,TRBV29-1,-,-,TGCAGCGTTTCTGTGGAGGGTACTGAGCAGTTCTTC,CSVSVEGTEQFF
TRBJ2-5,TRBV27,-,TRBD2,TGTGCCAGCAGTTTATATGGGGGACTAGCGGCACAAGAGACCCAGTACTTC,CASSLYGGLAAQETQYF
TRBJ2-7,TRBV2,once,-,TGTGCCAGCGGTCCAGGGCAACTAACCTACGAGCAGTACTTC,CASGPGQLTYEQYF
TRBJ2-1,TRBV6-5,-,TRBD1,TGTGCCAGCAGTTACCTAGGGGGCAAAGCCTACAATGAGCAGTTCTTC,CASSYLGGKAYNEQFF
TRBJ1-2,TRBV27,-,TRBD1,TGTGCCAGCAGTTTTGTGGGGACAGGGTTTGATGGCTACACCTTC,CASSFVGTGFDGYTF
TRBJ2-2,TRBV28,-,-,TGTGCCAGCAGTCAAATGGTACACCTGGACACCGGGGAGCTGTTTTTT,CASSQMVHLDTGELFF
TRBJ1-6,TRBV19,-,-,TGTGCCAGTAGTATTGGGACACAAGATTCACCCCTCCACTTT,CASSIGTQDSPLHF
TRBJ1-1,TRBV3-1/TRBV3-2,-,-,TGTGCCAGCAGCCAAGCATGGGACACCACTGAAGCTTTCTTT,CASSQAWDTTEAFF
TRBJ1-2,TRBV19,few,-,TGTGCCAGTAGTCCTCCCTCCGGCAGGGGTGGCTATGGCTACACCTTC,CASSPPSGRGGYGYTF
TRBJ1-6,TRBV5-1,-,TRBD1,TGCGCCAGCAGCCCGACAGGGGACGATTCACCCCTCCACTTT,CASSPTGDDSPLHF
TRBJ1-6,TRBV7-5,-,-,TGTGCCAGAAGCATCGGGACACCGGGGAACTCACCCCTCCACTTT,CARSIGTPGNSPLHF
TRBJ1-5,TRBV28,-,TRBD1,TGTGCCAGCAGTTTCATCGGGACAGGCAATCAGCCCCAGCATTTT,CASSFIGTGNQPQHF
TRBJ1-2,TRBV28,-,-,TGTGCCAGCACCCAGCGACGGAACTATGGCTACACCTTC,CASTQRRNYGYTF
TRBJ2-3,TRBV6-5,-,TRBD2,TGTGCCAGCAGTTACCTAGCGGGGAGCTCAGATACGCAGTATTTT,CASSYLAGSSDTQYF
TRBJ1-4,TRBV2,few,TRBD1,TGTGCCAGCAGTGGACAGGGATTTGAAAAACTGTTTTTT,CASSGQGFEKLFF
TRBJ2-1,TRBV21-1,-,-,TGTGCCAGCAGCAAAGCCGTAAAGGGCGGGAGCTTTCCTGAGCAGTTCTTC,CASSKAVKGGSFPEQFF
TRBJ2-1,TRBV18,-,-,TGTGCCAGCCGCACCGACTTGAACGGTGAGCAGTTCTTC,CASRTDLNGEQFF